Listed below are T cell receptor beta chains from one sample, sequenced in a study of cytomegalovirus exposure and HLA in healthy donors. Generated by immunoSEQ multiplex PCR, the TCRdb table keeps only in-frame clones and is missing some. The table records some 200,000 clones, around 83% of them present only once. The material sequenced was PBMCs. These receptors came from a woman in her late teens or twenties in good health and CMV-seronegative. Each CDR3 is given with its conserved first and last residue. The D gene is left open where the match is weak. Clone size is shown for a subset of rows, as once, few, many or a class of expanded clone.

D gene	V gene	clone size	J gene	CDR3 length	CDR3 protein	CDR3 DNA
NA	TRBV7-9	NA	TRBJ1-5	12	CASSLGGQPQHF	TGTGCCAGCAGCTTAGGCGGTCAGCCCCAGCATTTT
TRBD2	TRBV5-1	NA	TRBJ2-7	15	CASSWGLAGLSEQYF	TGCGCCAGCAGCTGGGGACTAGCGGGGTTAAGCGAGCAGTACTTC
NA	TRBV12-5	NA	TRBJ1-6	16	CASGLLPQVTNSPLHF	TGTGCTAGTGGTTTGCTCCCACAGGTGACTAATTCACCCCTCCACTTT
NA	TRBV2	NA	TRBJ2-1	12	CASSGRGWEQFF	TGTGCCAGCAGTGGTAGGGGCTGGGAGCAGTTCTTC
NA	TRBV7-3	NA	TRBJ1-1	14	CASSSVDRNTEAFF	TGTGCCAGCAGCTCGGTAGACAGGAACACTGAAGCTTTCTTT
NA	TRBV7-7	once	TRBJ2-1	13	CASSFRLDGEQFF	TGTGCCAGCAGCTTCCGTCTAGACGGTGAGCAGTTCTTC
NA	TRBV19	NA	TRBJ2-7	14	CASSGRTSTYEQYF	TGTGCCAGTAGTGGTCGGACAAGTACCTACGAGCAGTACTTC
TRBD2	TRBV6-6	NA	TRBJ2-3	14	CASSASGGHRGQYF	TGTGCCAGCAGCGCTAGCGGGGGCCATAGGGGGCAGTATTTT
NA	TRBV10-1	few	TRBJ2-6	15	CASSESGAGANVLTF	TGCGCCAGCAGTGAGTCAGGGGCTGGGGCCAACGTCCTGACTTTC
NA	TRBV5-1	NA	TRBJ2-6	15	CASSLSGTGANVLTF	TGCGCCAGCAGCTTGTCGGGTACTGGGGCCAACGTCCTGACTTTC
TRBD1	TRBV7-6	once	TRBJ2-2	16	CASSPTGGPNTGELFF	TGTGCCAGCAGCCCTACAGGGGGACCGAACACCGGGGAGCTGTTTTTT
NA	TRBV5-1	NA	TRBJ2-7	14	CASTMGGAGYEQYF	TGCGCCAGCACTATGGGGGGGGCGGGATACGAGCAGTACTTC
TRBD2	TRBV9	NA	TRBJ2-7	14	CASRGEAGGLEQYF	TGTGCCAGCAGGGGTGAAGCGGGGGGCCTCGAGCAGTACTTC
NA	TRBV7-9	NA	TRBJ2-7	13	CASSPEGSYEQYF	TGTGCCAGCAGCCCTGAGGGTTCCTACGAGCAGTACTTC
NA	TRBV30	NA	TRBJ1-1	16	CAWTPGLLGIYTEAFF	TGTGCCTGGACACCGGGACTCCTAGGGATATACACTGAAGCTTTCTTT
NA	TRBV28	NA	TRBJ1-2	11	CALRGSYGYTF	TGTGCCCTCCGGGGTTCCTATGGCTACACCTTC
TRBD1	TRBV5-6	NA	TRBJ2-3	16	CASSLPRTGVRDTQYF	TGTGCCAGCAGCTTGCCCCGGACAGGCGTTAGAGATACGCAGTATTTT
TRBD1	TRBV18	NA	TRBJ2-3	16	CASSRQTGSNTDTQYF	TGTGCCAGCTCTCGCCAGACAGGGAGTAACACAGATACGCAGTATTTT
NA	TRBV14	NA	TRBJ2-7	12	CASSLRTTEQYF	TGTGCCAGCAGCCTAAGGACTACCGAGCAGTACTTC
TRBD1	TRBV11-2	NA	TRBJ1-2	15	CASSPYGQGVYGYTF	TGTGCCAGCAGTCCCTATGGACAGGGGGTCTATGGCTACACCTTC
NA	TRBV10-3	NA	TRBJ2-1	11	CAISGSEEQFF	TGTGCCATCAGCGGGAGTGAGGAGCAGTTCTTC
TRBD2	TRBV5-4	few	TRBJ2-3	15	CASSLGGGAIDTQYF	TGTGCCAGCAGCTTAGGCGGGGGGGCCATAGATACGCAGTATTTT
TRBD1	TRBV19	NA	TRBJ1-1	14	CASSITPTGTEAFF	TGTGCCAGTAGTATTACTCCGACAGGGACCGAAGCTTTCTTT
NA	TRBV5-5	NA	TRBJ1-1	15	CASSLGDFGNTEAFF	TGTGCCAGCAGCTTGGGGGACTTCGGGAACACTGAAGCTTTCTTT
NA	TRBV11-2	NA	TRBJ2-7	16	CASSPRLWTDSYEQYF	TGTGCCAGCAGCCCACGACTCTGGACAGACTCCTACGAGCAGTACTTC
TRBD1	TRBV6-5	once	TRBJ2-5	15	CASSYGRGRLGTQYF	TGTGCCAGCAGTTACGGCAGGGGGCGGTTAGGGACCCAGTACTTC
NA	TRBV10-1	NA	TRBJ1-5	15	CASTYDREGNQPQHF	TGCGCCAGCACCTACGATCGGGAGGGGAATCAGCCCCAGCATTTT
NA	TRBV5-1	NA	TRBJ2-3	14	CASSLVRNTDTQYF	TGCGCCAGCAGCTTGGTCAGAAACACAGATACGCAGTATTTT
NA	TRBV6-5	few	TRBJ1-6	13	CASSYSDQGGLHF	TGTGCCAGCAGTTACTCGGATCAGGGAGGGCTCCACTTT
NA	TRBV6-5	NA	TRBJ1-1	14	CASSYGQTVTEAFF	TGTGCCAGCAGTTACGGGCAGACGGTCACTGAAGCTTTCTTT
NA	TRBV2	NA	TRBJ2-7	13	CASSRDTDYEQYF	TGTGCCAGCAGTCGGGACACCGACTACGAGCAGTACTTC
TRBD2	TRBV7-3	once	TRBJ2-1	14	CASSLAGGRNEQFF	TGTGCCAGCAGCTTAGCGGGAGGTCGTAATGAGCAGTTCTTC
NA	TRBV6-5	NA	TRBJ2-2	12	CASRGPPGELFF	TGTGCCAGCAGGGGCCCCCCCGGGGAGCTGTTTTTT
TRBD1	TRBV4-2	few	TRBJ2-7	15	CASSQEAGGAYEQYF	TGTGCCAGCAGCCAAGAGGCAGGGGGCGCCTACGAGCAGTACTTC
NA	TRBV2	NA	TRBJ2-2	11	CASSGIGRMFF	TGTGCCAGCAGTGGTATAGGGAGGATGTTTTTT
TRBD1	TRBV6-1	few	TRBJ1-1	13	CASNGQGGTEAFF	TGTGCCAGCAACGGACAGGGTGGTACTGAAGCTTTCTTT
TRBD1	TRBV29-1	few	TRBJ2-5	20	CSVETHRGQGARADKETQYF	TGCAGCGTTGAAACTCACCGCGGACAGGGGGCGAGAGCGGATAAAGAGACCCAGTACTTC
NA	TRBV5-1	NA	TRBJ2-1	15	CASSLGYSSYNEQFF	TGCGCCAGCAGCTTGGGTTATAGCTCCTACAATGAGCAGTTCTTC
NA	TRBV6-5	NA	TRBJ2-7	15	CASSYRRGTFDRQYF	TGTGCCAGCAGTTACCGCCGGGGGACTTTTGATCGGCAGTACTTC
TRBD2	TRBV7-3	NA	TRBJ2-3	16	CASSLTASGATDTQYF	TGTGCCAGCAGCTTAACGGCTAGCGGGGCTACAGATACGCAGTATTTT
NA	TRBV11-2	NA	TRBJ2-5	15	CASSQGWRTQETQYF	TGTGCCAGCAGCCAGGGTTGGCGGACCCAAGAGACCCAGTACTTC
NA	TRBV7-9	NA	TRBJ2-5	13	CASSLQTQETQYF	TGTGCCAGCAGCTTACAGACTCAAGAGACCCAGTACTTC
TRBD1	TRBV6-1	few	TRBJ2-1	15	CASSEQTGWTDEQFF	TGTGCCAGCAGTGAGCAGACAGGGTGGACGGATGAGCAGTTCTTC
NA	TRBV6-5	NA	TRBJ2-5	13	CASSATDQETQYF	TGTGCCAGCAGCGCCACAGACCAAGAGACCCAGTACTTC
TRBD1	TRBV18	NA	TRBJ2-5	15	CASSRPGTGLETQYF	TGTGCCAGCTCCCGTCCCGGGACAGGGTTGGAGACCCAGTACTTC
NA	TRBV6-4	once	TRBJ1-1	13	CASRQGMNTEAFF	TGTGCCAGCAGGCAGGGGATGAACACTGAAGCTTTCTTT
NA	TRBV18	NA	TRBJ2-1	13	CASSWASHNEQFF	TGTGCCAGCTCATGGGCCTCCCACAATGAGCAGTTCTTC
TRBD1	TRBV15	NA	TRBJ1-3	15	CATSRTGASSNTIYF	TGTGCCACCAGCAGAACAGGGGCATCGTCAAACACCATATATTTT
NA	TRBV6-5	NA	TRBJ1-2	14	CASSYSRANYGYTF	TGTGCCAGCAGTTACTCGAGAGCTAACTATGGCTACACCTTC
TRBD1	TRBV28	NA	TRBJ2-3	15	CASTLRRQTGDTQYF	TGTGCCAGCACCCTGAGGAGGCAGACAGGGGATACGCAGTATTTT
NA	TRBV6-5	few	TRBJ1-2	16	CASSYSPGYQGRGYTF	TGTGCCAGCAGTTACTCGCCAGGGTATCAGGGGAGAGGCTACACCTTC
NA	TRBV9	once	TRBJ2-5	14	CASSVVADQETQYF	TGTGCCAGCAGCGTAGTAGCGGACCAAGAGACCCAGTACTTC
NA	TRBV19	NA	TRBJ1-1	15	CASSSREAGNTEAFF	TGTGCCAGTAGTAGTCGGGAGGCTGGGAACACTGAAGCTTTCTTT
TRBD2	TRBV7-9	NA	TRBJ2-7	19	CASSASSRPASGEYYEQYF	TGTGCCAGCAGCGCTAGCAGCCGCCCTGCTAGCGGAGAATACTACGAGCAGTACTTC
TRBD2	TRBV19	NA	TRBJ2-1	15	CASSPRGGSYNEQFF	TGTGCCAGTAGTCCCCGGGGGGGTTCCTACAATGAGCAGTTCTTC
TRBD2	TRBV19	NA	TRBJ2-7	17	CASSIRASGSASYEQYF	TGTGCCAGTAGTATACGGGCTAGCGGGAGTGCCTCCTACGAGCAGTACTTC
NA	TRBV6-5	NA	TRBJ2-7	15	CASSRTGKRDYEQYF	TGTGCCAGCAGCCGGACCGGGAAAAGGGACTACGAGCAGTACTTC